This T cell receptor beta chain derives from a study of persistence of HIV-infected CD4 T cells. Across the whole study: A couple of participants gave one leukapheresis sample; others gave up to roughly 180 mL blood repeatedly. Antigen stimulation activated a lower proportion of cells, more of them memory, than anti-CD3/anti-CD28 stimulation.

Overall study findings and caveats: The rare CMV-responding cells with HIV-1 proviruses were not separately TCR-sequenced.

Nonspecific anti-CD3/anti-CD28 bead stimulation represents the broad CD4+ T cell repertoire. Responding CD4+ T cells were sorted by upregulation of both CD40 ligand and CD69. Suppressive ART was started during chronic HIV-1 infection in these adults. Comments on this clone: Its target is not known.

Sequencing used immunoSEQ version 4 in survey mode. Profiled with immunoSEQ multiplex PCR; TCRdb holds only in-frame clones, not every one. The sample shows 35,000 to 50,000 clones, about nine tenths of them seen only once. Sequencing was performed on CD4+ T cells sorted from PBMCs after approximately 19-hour stimulation, taken from a patient who received antiretroviral therapy. This receptor was obtained from an adult man with HIV who was CMV-seropositive.

This chain's CDR3 is CASSQVGSPNYGYTF. DNA for the CDR3: TGCGCCAGCAGCCAAGTTGGCAGCCCTAACTATGGCTACACCTTC. The chain uses TRBV4-1 and TRBJ1-2; D uncertain. This CDR3 is 15 amino acids long. V dropped 1 base and J dropped 0 bases, with 9 bases sitting between them. Germline lookup yields CDR1 MGHRA and CDR2 YSYEKL.